This T cell receptor beta chain was identified during a study of blood T cells in healthy people across ages. Overall study results and limits: The long-lived group displayed more naive CD4+ cells, plus higher diversity, than the aged donors did.

This clonotype occurred a few times. Antigen unknown. The CDR3 runs to 16 residues. J gave up 6 bases and V 3 bases, and 11 bases lay outside the gene matches. The germline V gene has CDR1 SGDLS and CDR2 YYNGEE. For the second PCR, which ran for roughly 6 to 11 cycles, a sample-barcoded 5' primer and a J-beta primer mix were used. Carrying 12 random nucleotides, a template-switch adaptor labeled each individual cDNA molecule. Every individual sample yielded 3 million or more paired-end reads (each containing CDR3). TCRdb independently ran MiXCR on the 5' RACE reads; one entry per CDR3 protein. The sample contains around 800,000 distinct CDR3 sequences, about 59% of which appear only once.

Sequenced: blood. This sequence was found in a young man in good health. The V call is TRBV9, the J call TRBJ2-2; TRBD1 matches at 7 bases. Here the CDR3 DNA reads TGTGCCAGCAGCGGCTTGGGACAGTCTTCCCCCGGGGAGCTGTTTTTT. The encoded protein is CASSGLGQSSPGELFF.